This T cell receptor (beta chain) originates from a study of T cell responses to AZD1222 COVID-19 vaccine. This clone occurred once. Its target is not known. Study-wide results and caveats: Spike was spanned by vaccine-associated CD4 TCRs, with dominance at 160-218 and 743-854.

Between the trimmed V and J ends, which lost 2 bases and 2 bases, there was a span of 7 bases. From germline, CDR1 is SGDLS and CDR2 YYNGEE. CDR3 length equals 14 residues. Second-dose timings of about 4 or about 12 weeks were pooled. This table comes from immunoSEQ multiplex PCR, and its TCRdb copy is limited to in-frame clones, with some not included. Here the sample spans more than 120,000 clones, about 86% being singletons. The receptor was isolated from an adult who received the AZD1222 COVID-19 vaccine. The material sequenced was peripheral blood, taken 28 days after the second AZD1222 dose. The genes are TRBV9 and TRBJ2-2; D is uncertain. The CDR3, as DNA: TGTGCCAGCAGCGTCTTAGCTAACACCGGGGAGCTGTTTTTT. Encoded protein: CASSVLANTGELFF.